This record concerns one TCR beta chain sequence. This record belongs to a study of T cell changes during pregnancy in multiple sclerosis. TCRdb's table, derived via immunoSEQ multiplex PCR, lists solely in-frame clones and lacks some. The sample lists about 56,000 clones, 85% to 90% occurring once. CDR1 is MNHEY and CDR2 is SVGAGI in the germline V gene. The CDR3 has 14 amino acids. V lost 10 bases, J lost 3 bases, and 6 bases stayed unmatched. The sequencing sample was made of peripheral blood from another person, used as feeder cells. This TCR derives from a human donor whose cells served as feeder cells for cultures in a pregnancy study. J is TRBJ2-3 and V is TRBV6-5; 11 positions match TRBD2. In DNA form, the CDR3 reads TGTGCCACCAAACCTAGCGGGAGGACAGATACGCAGTATTTT. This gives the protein CATKPSGRTDTQYF.